This T cell receptor beta chain was sequenced in a study of blood T cell repertoires in COVID-19. Study at large: Sites across the United States, Italy and Spain contributed samples from acute and convalescent COVID-19. PBMCs, B-cell-depleted T cells, or T cells were the source of the cDNA or gDNA that made up the material.

In the original workflow: Reference gene primers were amplified, and this amplification served to estimate nucleated cell counts. Sequencing was performed with immunoSEQ multiplex PCR; in TCRdb, only in-frame clones are kept and a portion is missing. The V and J calls and the clone size are those of that table, but D and trimming were determined from the DNA. Of 30,000 to 40,000 clones detected, approximately 71% appear once; the ten largest clones hold under 15%. This receptor was taken from an elderly man with active or convalescent COVID-19. The sample comprised peripheral blood.

CDR3 sequence (DNA): TGTGCCAGCAGCGACCTCGGGACTAGCGGAGATACGCAGTATTTT. Translation gives CASSDLGTSGDTQYF. The chain carries TRBV6-6 and TRBJ2-3; 11 bases are a match to TRBD2. The CDR3 loop spans 15 amino acids. V gave up 6 bases and J gave up 5 bases; unmatched junction bases: 7. CDR1 is MNHNY, CDR2 SVGAGI, per germline (reference sequence).